This passage covers 23 T cell receptor beta chains from one sample sequenced in a study of blood T cell repertoires in COVID-19. Libraries were prepared by immunoSEQ multiplex PCR; TCRdb keeps only in-frame clonotypes and omits some of them. The sample gives under 200,000 clones, more than 85% of which show up once; over 7% is in the top ten. The sequenced sample was peripheral blood. These receptors came from a woman older than 75 in a cohort sampled during active or convalescent COVID-19.

The chain employs TRBV27 and TRBJ1-2; possible D gene TRBD1, 6 bases. Looked up from germline, CDR1 is MNHEY and CDR2 is SMNVEV (reference sequence). V shed 3 bases and J shed 4 bases, with 12 bases lying between them. The CDR3 runs to 14 residues. In DNA form, the CDR3 reads TGTGCCAGCAGTTTTTCGGGGGGCAGCTATGGCTACACCTTC. It specifies CASSFSGGSYGYTF.

The chain couples TRBV7-9 to TRBJ1-6; perhaps TRBD1 as D (5 bases). V lost 0 bases, J lost 6 bases, and 9 bases lay in between. Germline V CDR1 and CDR2: SEHNR, FQNEAQ (reference sequence). The CDR3 is 15 amino acids. CDR3: CASSLAGGRNSPLHF. The CDR3 DNA reads TGTGCCAGCAGCTTAGCGGGGGGACGTAATTCACCCCTCCACTTT.

The chain carries TRBV6-5 and TRBJ1-5; D not certain. The germline gives CDR1 MNHEY, CDR2 SVGAGI. The length of the CDR3 is 14 residues. The V end was cut by 5 bases, the J end by 5 bases, with 13 bases between. CDR3: CASSLVQSDQPQHF. CDR3 DNA sequence: TGTGCCAGCAGTCTCGTACAGTCGGATCAGCCCCAGCATTTT.

This clone was observed once. The chain's CDR3 is CASSLGQGARAQHF. CDR3 sequence (DNA): TGTGCCAGCAGCTTGGGGCAGGGGGCGCGTGCCCAGCATTTT. This chain joins TRBV5-8 and TRBJ1-5; 8 bases agree with TRBD1. Germline trimming cut 0 bases from V and 11 bases from J; bases unmatched to any gene: 7. The CDR3 spans 14 residues. Germline CDR1 is SGHTS and CDR2 is YDEGEE.

The chain carries TRBV28 and TRBJ2-7; unclear D gene. Per the germline V gene, CDR1 is MDHEN and CDR2 is SYDVKM. This CDR3 is 13 amino acids long. V was clipped by 5 bases and J by 9 bases, with 17 bases between them. The CDR3 nucleotides are TGTGCCAGCAGTCCTACCCCGACTCCCCGGCAGTACTTC. Translating it yields CASSPTPTPRQYF.

The chain couples TRBV20-1 to TRBJ2-5; TRBD2 matches 7 bases. Germline V gene data show CDR1 as DFQATT and CDR2 as SNEGSKA (reference sequence). This CDR3 region has 15 residues. The J segment lost 5 bases and the V segment lost 3 bases, leaving 12 bases of the junction unmatched. This chain's CDR3 is CSASGGSSSRETQYF. CDR3 DNA sequence: TGCAGTGCTAGTGGCGGGAGTAGTTCGCGGGAGACCCAGTACTTC.

V and J are TRBV11-2 and TRBJ2-7, with 7 bases fitting TRBD2. Germline CDR1 reads SGHAT; CDR2 reads FQNNGV. The CDR3 runs 15 residues. J gave up 4 bases and V 5 bases, and 11 bases lay outside the gene matches. This CDR3 is CASSELGGKRYEQYF. CDR3 in DNA: TGTGCCAGCAGCGAACTGGGGGGGAAGAGGTACGAGCAGTACTTC.

This clone was observed once. This chain connects TRBV15 to TRBJ1-2, with a possible D match to TRBD1 (6 bases). The CDR3 has 14 amino acids. The V gene lost 2 bases and the J gene lost 4 bases, with 11 bases spanning the gap. CDR1 is LNHNV and CDR2 is YYDKDF in the germline V gene (reference sequence). This CDR3 is CATSRKQGTYGYTF. In DNA, the CDR3 is TGTGCCACCAGCAGAAAACAGGGAACCTATGGCTACACCTTC. The full variable domain, rest sourced from reference TRBV15 and TRBJ1-2, is DAMVIQNPRYQVTQFGKPVTLSCSQTLNHNVMYWYQQKSSQAPKLLFHYYDKDFNNEADTPDNFQSRRPNTSFCFLDIRSPGLGDTAMYLCATSRKQGTYGYTFGSGTRLTVV.

The J gene is TRBJ2-3, the V gene TRBV5-4; 11 bases align to TRBD2. Unmatched junction bases numbered 6, after V lost 1 base and J lost 2 bases. The CDR3 is 17 amino acids. Germline loops: CDR1 SGHNT, CDR2 YYREEE (reference sequence). The CDR3 spells CASSLRLAGINTDTQYF. The CDR3 coding sequence is TGTGCCAGCAGCTTGAGACTAGCGGGAATTAACACAGATACGCAGTATTTT.

Comments on this clone: The same CDR3 arises from other DNA sequences in this sample as well. The V and J genes are TRBV6-4 and TRBJ1-2, with 9 bases lining up with TRBD1. The germline V gene has CDR1 MRHNA and CDR2 SNTAGT. The CDR3 consists of 14 residues. After removal of 6 bases from V and 1 base from J, the junction contained 3 bases not matched to a gene. The CDR3 loop reads CASRPGQGNYGYTF. Written as DNA, the CDR3 is TGTGCCAGCAGGCCGGGACAGGGTAACTATGGCTACACCTTC.

This clone was found a few times. The genes are TRBV12-5 and TRBJ1-1, with a possible D match to TRBD1 (6 bases). The CDR3 is 13 amino acids. The germline CDR1 and CDR2 sequences are LGHNT and FRNRAP. V dropped 6 bases and J dropped 4 bases, with 12 bases sitting between them. The DNA for the CDR3 is TGTGCTAGTGGCCGATTAGGGGGCACTGAAGCTTTCTTT. Translation: CASGRLGGTEAFF.

This clone is a singleton in its sample. The chain couples TRBV27 to TRBJ2-2, with TRBD2 as a possible D gene (5 bases). In germline, CDR1 is MNHEY, CDR2 SMNVEV (reference sequence). The CDR3 covers 17 residues. Trimming removed 2 bases at V and 2 bases at J, with 15 bases between. The CDR3 region is CASSLGSGLSNTGELFF. The CDR3, as DNA: TGTGCCAGCAGTTTAGGATCCGGACTCTCAAACACCGGGGAGCTGTTTTTT.

The CDR3 region is CASSLGYQNRGRAAGDTQYF. In DNA form, the CDR3 reads TGCGCCAGCAGCTTGGGGTACCAGAACAGGGGACGAGCCGCGGGAGATACGCAGTATTTT. The J gene is TRBJ2-3, the V gene TRBV5-1, with 7 bases that match TRBD1. V trimming: 0 bases; J trimming: 5 bases; junction bases outside the gene matches: 21. Per the germline V gene, CDR1 is SGHRS and CDR2 is YFSETQ. CDR3 length: 20 residues.

The chain is built from TRBV7-6 and TRBJ1-3; TRBD1 is a possible D gene (5 bases). Trimming took 0 bases from V and 0 from J, leaving 9 bases between them. This CDR3 region has 16 residues. The V gene's germline CDR1 is SGHVS and CDR2 FNYEAQ. The CDR3 coding sequence is TGTGCCAGCAGCTTAGCGAGACAGCACTCTGGAAACACCATATATTTT. As protein: CASSLARQHSGNTIYF.

This clone was picked up a small number of times. The rearrangement uses TRBV5-6 and TRBJ1-2; 10 bases match TRBD1. V trimming: 4 bases; J trimming: 8 bases; junction bases outside the gene matches: 17. Germline loops: CDR1 SGHDT, CDR2 YYEEEE. CDR3 length equals 17 residues. DNA for the CDR3: TGTGCCAGCAGCGACAGGACAGGGGGTGGGCAAGTCGGAGGCTACACCTTC. Amino acid sequence: CASSDRTGGGQVGGYTF.

This chain connects TRBV7-8 to TRBJ2-1; 10 bases line up with TRBD2. CDR3 size: 18 residues. The trim removed 5 bases at V and 0 bases at J, leaving 10 bases unmatched. CDR1 SGHVS and CDR2 FQNEAQ come from the germline V gene. DNA for the CDR3: TGTGCCAGCAGCGGGCGACTTCGGACTAGCGGCTCCTACAATGAGCAGTTCTTC. This gives the protein CASSGRLRTSGSYNEQFF.

The rearrangement joins TRBV6-5 to TRBJ1-1; 7 bases align to TRBD1. V was pared by 2 bases and J by 1 base, with 7 bases of the junction left unmatched. Germline-derived CDR1 and CDR2 are MNHEY and SVGAGI. The CDR3 extends over 16 amino acids. CDR3: CASSYEPAGGNTEAFF. The CDR3, as DNA: TGTGCCAGCAGTTACGAGCCCGCAGGGGGGAACACTGAAGCTTTCTTT.

The chain links TRBV24-1 to TRBJ2-6; D unclear. The V end lost 5 bases, the J end lost 0 bases, and 7 bases lay between the germline ends. Germline V gives CDR1 KGHDR, CDR2 SFDVKD. There are 15 residues in the CDR3. CDR3: CATSGHSSGANVLTF. CDR3 nucleotide sequence: TGTGCCACCAGTGGTCACAGCTCTGGGGCCAACGTCCTGACTTTC.

This clone has only one observation. This chain uses TRBV7-9 with TRBJ1-2; 8 bases match TRBD1. Germline V gene data show CDR1 as SEHNR and CDR2 as FQNEAQ (reference sequence). Trimming took 9 bases from V and 2 from J; bases not matched to a gene: 8. This CDR3 comprises 14 residues. This chain's CDR3 is CASQSGTGNYGYTF. CDR3 coding DNA: TGTGCCAGTCAATCGGGGACAGGAAACTATGGCTACACCTTC. Complete variable domain (other parts from reference TRBV7-9 and TRBJ1-2): DTGVSQNPRHKITKRGQNVTFRCDPISEHNRLYWYRQTLGQGPEFLTYFQNEAQLEKSRLLSDRFSAERPKGSFSTLEIQRTEQGDSAMYLCASQSGTGNYGYTFGSGTRLTVV.

V gene TRBV2 combines with J gene TRBJ1-1; 9 positions match TRBD1. This CDR3 comprises 15 residues. J was trimmed by 0 bases and V by 6 bases; bases with no gene match: 5. CDR1 and CDR2 (germline): SNHLY, FYNNEI. The CDR3 loop reads CASSGTGFVNTEAFF. In nucleotides, the CDR3 is TGTGCCAGCAGCGGGACAGGGTTCGTGAACACTGAAGCTTTCTTT. The full variable domain, with the rest looked up from reference TRBV2 and TRBJ1-1, is EPEVTQTPSHQVTQMGQEVILRCVPISNHLYFYWYRQILGQKVEFLVSFYNNEISEKSEIFDDQFSVERPDGSNFTLKIRSTKLEDSAMYFCASSGTGFVNTEAFFGQGTRLTVV.

This clone was seen once. J is TRBJ1-2 and V is TRBV28; D is unresolved. Looked up from germline, CDR1 is MDHEN and CDR2 is SYDVKM. This CDR3 has 16 amino acids. V lost 6 bases, J lost 2 bases, and 19 bases lay in between. CDR3 bases: TGTGCCAGCAGCCGCGGCCTTGGACGGGAGAACTATGGCTACACCTTC. Protein sequence: CASSRGLGRENYGYTF.

The chain employs TRBV5-1 and TRBJ2-2, with D possibly matching TRBD1 (6 bases). V was cut by 1 base and J by 4 bases, with 14 bases left in between. From germline, CDR1 is SGHRS and CDR2 YFSETQ. This CDR3 comprises 16 residues. The DNA of the CDR3 is TGCGCCAGCAGCTTGAGTCAGGGGCGCGGCACCGGGGAGCTGTTTTTT. Encoded protein: CASSLSQGRGTGELFF.

The chain recombines TRBV24-1 with TRBJ1-2, with TRBD1 matching 7 bases. The CDR3 length is 15 residues. Trimming at V came to 3 bases and at J to 4 bases, leaving 7 bases not matched to a gene. Looked up from germline, CDR1 is KGHDR and CDR2 is SFDVKD. This CDR3 reads CATSDTMTGSYGYTF. The CDR3 bases are TGTGCCACCAGTGATACCATGACAGGGAGCTATGGCTACACCTTC.